A single sample gave rise to the 5 T cell receptor beta chains below, sequenced in a study of cytomegalovirus exposure and HLA in healthy donors. The PCR employed 60 Vbeta primers together with 13 Jbeta primers. The data were produced by immunoSEQ multiplex PCR, yet TCRdb's version contains in-frame clones alone and is incomplete. The profile shows roughly 160,000 clones, around nine tenths of them singletons. Specimen: PBMCs. These receptors all come from a woman aged 25 to 39 in good health and CMV-seronegative.

The rearrangement links TRBV4-2 to TRBJ1-5; D might be TRBD1 (6 bases). This CDR3 is built from 16 residues. The V gene's germline CDR1 is LGHNA and CDR2 YNFKEQ. The V end was cut by 0 bases, the J end by 7 bases, with 16 bases between. The CDR3 coding sequence is TGTGCCAGCAGCCAAGATGGGCCCCTACAGGGACAGCCCCAGCATTTT. Translation: CASSQDGPLQGQPQHF.

This sequence joins TRBV2 and TRBJ2-3; TRBD1 is a possible D gene (5 bases). Germline-derived CDR1 and CDR2 are SNHLY and FYNNEI. V was clipped by 8 bases and J by 1 base, with 16 bases between them. The CDR3 length is 15 residues. CDR3 region: CASSDPQQGTDTQYF. DNA of the CDR3: TGTGCCAGCTCCGACCCCCAACAGGGCACAGATACGCAGTATTTT.

V gene TRBV6-1 combines with J gene TRBJ2-7; 9 positions match TRBD1. Trimming took 6 bases from V and 3 from J; bases not matched to a gene: 9. Germline V gene sequence: CDR1 MNHNS, CDR2 SASEGT. The CDR3 has 15 amino acids. Here the CDR3 reads CASRSGTGNVYEQYF. CDR3 sequence (DNA): TGTGCCAGCAGGTCCGGGACAGGGAACGTCTACGAGCAGTACTTC.

The chain carries TRBV25-1 and TRBJ2-7; 8 nucleotides agree with TRBD2. The CDR3 runs 16 residues. J gave up 5 bases and V 5 bases, and 14 bases lay outside the gene matches. Germline loops: CDR1 MGHDK, CDR2 SYGVNS. The CDR3 region is CASSPPLGGGSHEQYF. The CDR3 DNA reads as TGTGCCAGCAGTCCCCCGTTGGGCGGGGGGTCGCACGAGCAGTACTTC.

V usage is TRBV9 and J usage is TRBJ2-1, with 9 bases that match TRBD2. V lost 0 bases and J lost 7; bases outside the gene matches: 5. The germline gives CDR1 SGDLS, CDR2 YYNGEE. This CDR3 comprises 15 residues. The CDR3 reads CASSVEAGGSNEQFF. In DNA, the CDR3 is TGTGCCAGCAGCGTAGAGGCGGGAGGGTCTAATGAGCAGTTCTTC.